Shown below are 13 T cell receptor beta chains from a single sample sequenced in a study of T cell repertoires in cytomegalovirus infection. The antigens for these receptors are not known. One entry per CDR3 protein, called by TCRdb with MiXCR from the reads. The sample contains approximately 990,000 distinct CDR3 sequences, under 40% of which appear only once. Source: cultured CD8+ T cells from PBMCs, taken from culture after CMV antigen stimulation. The receptor set was obtained from a human donor in good health (CMV status not recorded). Some clones in this sample may be carry-over from other donors' samples.

This clonotype occurred many times. The genes are TRBV7-2 and TRBJ2-2; 8 positions match TRBD2. Per germline, CDR1 SGHTA and CDR2 FQGNSA. The V segment lost 5 bases and the J segment 6 bases; nucleotides outside the gene matches: 8. The CDR3 extends over 15 amino acids. The CDR3 region is CASSPGTRHPGELFF. CDR3 coding DNA: TGTGCCAGCAGCCCCGGGACTAGGCACCCCGGGGAGCTGTTTTTT.

The V call is TRBV2, the J call TRBJ1-2; D is uncertain. The CDR3 runs 12 residues. The V gene's germline CDR1 is SNHLY and CDR2 FYNNEI. CDR3 residues: CVTPGDPAGYTF. CDR3 in DNA: TGTGTCACCCCCGGGGATCCCGCTGGCTACACCTTC.

The table lists this clonotype with a count of one. The V and J genes are TRBV7-8 and TRBJ1-1; the D gene is possibly TRBD1 (6 bases). The length of the CDR3 is 14 residues. V was pared by 1 base and J by 4 bases, with 10 bases between. The V gene's germline CDR1 is SGHVS and CDR2 FQNEAQ. DNA for the CDR3: TGTGCCAGCAGCTTAGGGGGGGCTGCCACTGAAGCTTTCTTT. The encoded protein is CASSLGGAATEAFF. Complete variable domain (other parts from reference TRBV7-8 and TRBJ1-1): GAGVSQSPRYKVAKRGQDVALRCDPISGHVSLFWYQQALGQGPEFLTYFQNEAQLDKSGLPSDRFFAERPEGSVSTLKIQRTQQEDSAVYLCASSLGGAATEAFFGQGTRLTVV.

This sequence joins TRBV7-3 and TRBJ1-2; D unclear. V was cut by 7 bases and J by 6 bases, with 12 bases left in between. The CDR3 has 12 residues. Germline loops: CDR1 SGHTA, CDR2 FQGTGA. CDR3 nucleotide sequence: TGTGCCAGCACCCTATACGGCCATGGCTACACCTTC. Encoded protein: CASTLYGHGYTF.

Only a few counts were recorded for this clonotype. V and J are TRBV20-1 and TRBJ2-7; D is ambiguous. CDR3 length equals 17 residues. The V gene's germline CDR1 is DFQATT and CDR2 SNEGSKA (reference sequence). V dropped 1 base and J dropped 0 bases, with 19 bases sitting between them. CDR3 coding DNA: TGCAGTGCTAGAGCTTGGACGGCAGCCTCCCTCTCCTACGAGCAGTACGTC. Translated, it gives CSARAWTAASLSYEQYV.

To note about this clonotype: This sequence is one base from a far larger clone and is likely a read error. V usage is TRBV9 and J usage is TRBJ2-5; no firm D call. The CDR3 has 12 residues. Trimming shortened V by 4 bases and J by 5 bases, and 9 bases separated the two germline ends. Germline assignment: CDR1 SGDLS and CDR2 YYNGEE. The DNA of the CDR3 is TGTGCCAGCAGCCCCCACGGGGAGACCCAGTACTTC. Amino acids: CASSPHGETQYF.

V and J are TRBV6-2 or TRBV6-3 and TRBJ2-7, with D maybe TRBD2 (7 bases). V was pared by 7 bases and J by 0 bases, with 22 bases between. CDR1 is MNHEY and CDR2 is SVGEGT in the germline V gene. The length of the CDR3 is 17 residues. The CDR3 DNA is TGTGCCAGCAAACAGGGTCGCGGGGGCCCCCCCTCCTACGAGCAGTACTTC. This encodes CASKQGRGGPPSYEQYF.

V usage is TRBV6-5 and J usage is TRBJ2-3; D is undetermined. This CDR3 is 11 amino acids long. V lost 8 bases, J lost 9 bases, and 12 bases lay in between. Per germline, CDR1 MNHEY and CDR2 SVGAGI. This CDR3 reads CASAFLDTQYF. DNA of the CDR3: TGTGCCAGCGCCTTTCTGGACACGCAGTATTTT.

V gene TRBV6-1 combines with J gene TRBJ1-2; no definite D call. Germline values: CDR1 MNHNS, CDR2 SASEGT. This CDR3 has 13 amino acids. Between the trimmed V and J ends, which lost 2 bases and 4 bases, there was a span of 8 bases. The CDR3 DNA reads as TGTGCCAGCAGTGAATGGGGAGGCTATGGCTACACCTTC. This sequence encodes CASSEWGGYGYTF.

This clonotype was seen many times. CDR3 loop: CASSLDRAELHNSPLHF. CDR3 DNA: TGTGCCAGCAGCTTAGATCGCGCAGAACTTCATAATTCACCCCTCCACTTT. The chain has TRBV7-9 and TRBJ1-6; D ambiguous. The CDR3 contains 17 residues. Trimming cost V 1 base and J 5 bases, with 15 bases left between them. Per germline, CDR1 SEHNR and CDR2 FQNEAQ (reference sequence).

As regards this clonotype: The germline gene is not matched at one end of the junction; a read error may be the cause. The V gene is TRBV7-6, the J gene TRBJ2-1, with 9 bases matching TRBD2. This CDR3 contains 15 residues. CDR1 and CDR2 (germline): SGHVS, FNYEAQ. The CDR3 bases are TGTGCTAGCAGTGTTAGCGGGGGACTATCCAATGAGCAGTTCTTC. Translating gives CASSVSGGLSNEQFF.

This clonotype came up many times. This rearrangement joins TRBV7-6 to TRBJ1-3; D may be TRBD1 (6 bases). V was cut by 5 bases and J by 0 bases, with 17 bases left in between. Germline V gene data show CDR1 as SGHVS and CDR2 as FNYEAQ. This CDR3 comprises 17 residues. CDR3 in amino acids: CASSRETGRRSGNTIYF. The CDR3, as DNA: TGTGCCAGCAGCCGGGAGACAGGCCGTCGCTCTGGAAACACCATATATTTT.

This clonotype appeared a few times. J is TRBJ2-2 and V is TRBV24-1; 9 nucleotides agree with TRBD1. The V and J ends lost 1 base and 4 bases, in that order; junction bases with no gene match: 12. CDR1 KGHDR and CDR2 SFDVKD come from the germline V gene. This CDR3 is 19 amino acids long. CDR3: CATSDLKGGGTGSTGELFF. DNA of the CDR3: TGTGCCACCAGTGATTTAAAGGGCGGCGGGACAGGGTCCACCGGGGAGCTGTTTTTT.